A single sample gave rise to the 26 T cell receptor beta chains below, sequenced in a study of cytomegalovirus exposure and HLA in healthy donors. Primers included in the PCR were 60 Vbeta and 13 Jbeta primers. The protocol was immunoSEQ multiplex PCR, while the TCRdb copy is restricted to in-frame clones and leaves out a portion. The sample data list around 76,000 clones. The sequencing input was PBMCs. These receptors originate from a woman between 55 and 75 years old in good health and CMV-seronegative.

V usage is TRBV21-1 and J usage is TRBJ2-3; the table calls TRBD2, which could not be checked here. TRBV21-1 is listed as a pseudogene. This CDR3 region has 19 residues. The CDR3 loop reads CASSKGGTSGRPGADTQYF. CDR3 nucleotides: TGTGCCAGCAGCAAAGGGGGGACTAGCGGGAGGCCCGGAGCAGATACGCAGTATTTT.

The chain is built from TRBV19 and TRBJ2-7; TRBD1 agrees at 8 bases. Looked up from germline, CDR1 is LNHDA and CDR2 is SQIVND (reference sequence). V lost 6 bases and J lost 5; bases outside the gene matches: 12. The CDR3 consists of 15 residues. In DNA, the CDR3 is TGTGCCAGTAGGACAGGGGCCGCCGGTTATCACGAGCAGTACTTC. This gives the protein CASRTGAAGYHEQYF.

The J gene is TRBJ1-2, the V gene TRBV7-2; D is ambiguous. The CDR3 extends over 13 amino acids. Trimming left V 5 bases short and J 2 bases short, with 9 bases between. CDR1 is SGHTA, CDR2 FQGNSA, per germline. DNA for the CDR3: TGTGCCAGCAGCCCAGGCTCCAACTATGGCTACACCTTC. It codes for CASSPGSNYGYTF.

For the CDR3, the DNA is TGCGCCAGCAGTCAACCCAGGGACAGGGTCGGCAATCAGCCCCAGCATTTT. Encoded protein: CASSQPRDRVGNQPQHF. This chain joins TRBV23-1 and TRBJ1-5, with 9 bases matching TRBD1. TRBV23-1 is an ORF for which the function is uncertain. This CDR3 spans 17 amino acids. J was trimmed by 2 bases and V by 2 bases; bases with no gene match: 7.

J is TRBJ2-2 and V is TRBV12-5; D is unclear. CDR3 size: 13 residues. V lost 4 bases, J lost 2 bases, and 5 bases lay in between. CDR1 is LGHNT, CDR2 FRNRAP, per germline. CDR3 DNA sequence: TGTGCTAGTGGTTCCCTTAACACCGGGGAGCTGTTTTTT. Translating gives CASGSLNTGELFF.

This rearrangement joins TRBV15 to TRBJ2-3; possible D gene TRBD2, 6 bases. The V and J ends lost 8 bases and 5 bases respectively, with 17 bases between them. This CDR3 contains 14 residues. From germline, CDR1 is LNHNV and CDR2 YYDKDF (reference sequence). This CDR3 is CATAGGGAGDTQYF. The CDR3 DNA follows: TGTGCCACCGCCGGGGGTGGGGCCGGAGATACGCAGTATTTT.

V usage is TRBV19 and J usage is TRBJ1-4; D is unclear. CDR3 length: 15 residues. V was pared by 4 bases and J by 2 bases, with 11 bases between. The germline V gene has CDR1 LNHDA and CDR2 SQIVND (reference sequence). The CDR3 DNA is TGTGCCAGTAGTACCCTGGGGAGTACTAATGAAAAACTGTTTTTT. This sequence encodes CASSTLGSTNEKLFF. The variable domain in full, completed from reference TRBV19 and TRBJ1-4, reads DGGITQSPKYLFRKEGQNVTLSCEQNLNHDAMYWYRQDPGQGLRLIYYSQIVNDFQKGDIAEGYSVSREKKESFPLTVTSAQKNPTAFYLCASSTLGSTNEKLFFGSGTQLSVL.

The V and J genes are TRBV7-8 and TRBJ2-7; 8 bases line up with TRBD2. The length of the CDR3 is 15 residues. Germline assignment: CDR1 SGHVS and CDR2 FQNEAQ. The J segment lost 8 bases and the V segment lost 0 bases, leaving 9 bases of the junction unmatched. CDR3 residues: CASSLAGGSGMQQYF. As DNA, the CDR3 is TGTGCCAGCAGCTTAGCCGGGGGTAGCGGGATGCAGCAGTACTTC.

This chain connects TRBV28 to TRBJ2-7; 8 bases agree with TRBD1. J gave up 2 bases and V 8 bases, and 11 bases lay outside the gene matches. Germline assignment: CDR1 MDHEN and CDR2 SYDVKM. The CDR3 consists of 15 residues. The CDR3 sequence: CASGSPGRGPYEQYF. The CDR3 DNA reads as TGTGCCAGCGGATCCCCGGGCAGGGGGCCCTACGAGCAGTACTTC.

The chain links TRBV27 to TRBJ1-2; 8 nucleotides line up with TRBD1. Germline values: CDR1 MNHEY, CDR2 SMNVEV (reference sequence). This CDR3 has 15 residues. Germline trimming cut 6 bases from V and 4 bases from J; bases unmatched to any gene: 10. CDR3 loop: CASSSVGQAFYGYTF. The DNA of the CDR3 is TGTGCCAGCAGCTCCGTGGGACAGGCCTTCTATGGCTACACCTTC.

Comments on this clone: The junction differs from germline at one of its ends, possibly a read error. The chain recombines TRBV5-4 with TRBJ2-7; D gene ambiguous. The CDR3 consists of 15 residues. Germline CDR1 and CDR2: SGHNT and YYREEE (reference sequence). The CDR3 sequence is CASSLPARSSYEKYF. The CDR3 DNA reads TGTGCCAGCAGCTTGCCGGCCAGGTCCTCCTACGAGAAGTACTTC.

J is TRBJ2-3 and V is TRBV29-1; D call uncertain. CDR1 SQVTM and CDR2 ANQGSEA come from the germline V gene. The CDR3 runs 13 residues. The germline V and J ends were trimmed by 1 base and 2 bases, with 7 bases remaining between them. The CDR3 reads CSVEGRHTDTQYF. The CDR3 region has the DNA TGCAGCGTTGAAGGCAGACACACAGATACGCAGTATTTT.

The chain recombines TRBV11-3 with TRBJ2-3; TRBD2 might be the D (5 bases). CDR3 length equals 13 residues. Looked up from germline, CDR1 is SGHNT and CDR2 is YENEEA. V was cut by 5 bases and J by 5 bases, with 11 bases left in between. CDR3 region: CASSPGNIDTQYF. The CDR3 coding sequence is TGTGCCAGCAGCCCGGGGAATATAGATACGCAGTATTTT.

The chain couples TRBV5-1 to TRBJ2-7; possible D gene TRBD2, 5 bases. Trimming took 0 bases from V and 3 from J, leaving 7 bases between them. Germline CDR1 is SGHRS and CDR2 is YFSETQ. The CDR3 covers 13 residues. In nucleotides, the CDR3 is TGCGCCAGCAGCTTGGGTGAGGGCTACGAGCAGTACTTC. As protein: CASSLGEGYEQYF. Full variable domain (outside the CDR3, taken from reference TRBV5-1 and TRBJ2-7): KAGVTQTPRYLIKTRGQQVTLSCSPISGHRSVSWYQQTPGQGLQFLFEYFSETQRNKGNFPGRFSGRQFSNSRSEMNVSTLELGDSALYLCASSLGEGYEQYFGPGTRLTVT.

The chain combines TRBV6-1 with TRBJ1-2, with 9 nucleotides matching TRBD1. V shed 0 bases and J 5 bases; nucleotides not matched to a gene: 4. The CDR3 extends over 15 amino acids. Germline CDR1 MNHNS, CDR2 SASEGT. The CDR3 protein is CASSEAGTGSYGYTF. Here the CDR3 DNA reads TGTGCCAGCAGTGAAGCGGGGACAGGGTCTTATGGCTACACCTTC.

The chain employs TRBV5-6 and TRBJ2-7; maybe TRBD2 (5 bases). CDR1 is SGHDT, CDR2 YYEEEE, per germline. V dropped 1 base and J dropped 4 bases, with 21 bases sitting between them. This CDR3 comprises 17 residues. The CDR3, as DNA: TGTGCCAGCAGCTTGCCGCTGGTCGGAGGAGGCTTTTACGAGCAGTACTTC. Translation gives CASSLPLVGGGFYEQYF.

The rearrangement joins TRBV7-9 to TRBJ2-1; tentative D call: TRBD2 (5 bases). With 4 bases removed from V and 0 bases from J, the gap between germline ends came to 13 bases. This CDR3 has 16 amino acids. The germline V gene has CDR1 SEHNR and CDR2 FQNEAQ (reference sequence). The CDR3 loop reads CASSYSTSSSYNEQFF. CDR3 DNA: TGTGCCAGCAGCTACTCAACTAGTTCCTCCTACAATGAGCAGTTCTTC.

The rearrangement joins TRBV7-2 to TRBJ1-4; weak D call: TRBD1 (6 bases). The CDR3 spans 15 residues. Germline-derived CDR1 and CDR2 are SGHTA and FQGNSA. Between the trimmed V and J ends, which lost 0 bases and 10 bases, there was a span of 15 bases. In DNA form, the CDR3 reads TGTGCCAGCAGCTTAGCATGGCAGGGGAGGGGAAAACTGTTTTTT. Translated, it gives CASSLAWQGRGKLFF. The full variable domain, rest sourced from reference TRBV7-2 and TRBJ1-4, is GAGVSQSPSNKVTEKGKDVELRCDPISGHTALYWYRQSLGQGLEFLIYFQGNSAPDKSGLPSDRFSAERTGGSVSTLTIQRTQQEDSAVYLCASSLAWQGRGKLFFGSGTQLSVL.

V usage is TRBV7-8 and J usage is TRBJ1-1; D is unresolved. Per germline, CDR1 SGHVS and CDR2 FQNEAQ. V gave up 4 bases and J gave up 1 base, with 16 bases separating them. The CDR3 spans 16 residues. The CDR3 region is CASSYPAAEPNTEAFF. As DNA, the CDR3 is TGTGCCAGCAGCTACCCCGCCGCGGAACCGAACACTGAAGCTTTCTTT. Full variable domain (outside the CDR3, taken from reference TRBV7-8 and TRBJ1-1): GAGVSQSPRYKVAKRGQDVALRCDPISGHVSLFWYQQALGQGPEFLTYFQNEAQLDKSGLPSDRFFAERPEGSVSTLKIQRTQQEDSAVYLCASSYPAAEPNTEAFFGQGTRLTVV.

J is TRBJ2-1 and V is TRBV5-1; 14 nucleotides align to TRBD2. Germline CDR1 reads SGHRS; CDR2 reads YFSETQ. With 0 bases clipped from V and 0 bases from J, the junction kept 5 bases outside the gene matches. The CDR3 runs 19 residues. The CDR3 nucleotides read TGCGCCAGCAGCTTGGTTCCGGGGACTAGCGGGAGCTCCTACAATGAGCAGTTCTTC. Its translation: CASSLVPGTSGSSYNEQFF.

The chain links TRBV6-1 to TRBJ2-7; weak D call: TRBD1 (5 bases). The V gene lost 6 bases and the J gene lost 0 bases, with 12 bases spanning the gap. The CDR3 contains 14 residues. Germline values: CDR1 MNHNS, CDR2 SASEGT. The CDR3 loop is CASRSTVSSYEQYF. The CDR3 region has the DNA TGTGCCAGCAGATCGACAGTCTCCTCCTACGAGCAGTACTTC.

J is TRBJ2-1 and V is TRBV10-1; possibly TRBD2 for D (6 bases). This CDR3 contains 15 residues. Germline assignment: CDR1 WNHNN and CDR2 SYGVQD (reference sequence). V lost 3 bases, J lost 7 bases, and 16 bases lay in between. CDR3: CASSDSGGDWNEQFF. The CDR3 DNA is TGCGCCAGCAGTGATAGCGGTGGGGATTGGAATGAGCAGTTCTTC.

The chain joins TRBV28 to TRBJ1-1; D possibly corresponds to TRBD1 (6 bases). Germline V gene lookup returns CDR1 MDHEN and CDR2 SYDVKM. V shed 2 bases and J shed 11 bases, with 21 bases lying between them. The CDR3 length is 15 residues. For the CDR3, the DNA is TGTGCCAGCAGTTTAGGAGTACAGGGAACTTGGAGTGCTTTCTTT. Translation gives CASSLGVQGTWSAFF.

The chain uses TRBV27 and TRBJ1-2, with D uncertain. Germline V gives CDR1 MNHEY, CDR2 SMNVEV (reference sequence). V dropped 6 bases and J dropped 2 bases, with 13 bases sitting between them. The CDR3 length is 14 residues. The CDR3 is CASSRGGRNYGYTF. CDR3 nucleotide sequence: TGTGCCAGCAGCCGAGGCGGCAGAAACTATGGCTACACCTTC.

The gene calls are TRBV28 and TRBJ2-7, with TRBD1 identical over 9 bases. Germline V gene sequence: CDR1 MDHEN, CDR2 SYDVKM. Trimming took 2 bases from V and 2 from J; bases not matched to a gene: 7. CDR3 length: 16 amino acids. In DNA, the CDR3 is TGTGCCAGCAGTTTACGACGGGACAGGGAAACCTACGAGCAGTACTTC. Residues: CASSLRRDRETYEQYF.

The gene calls are TRBV7-9 and TRBJ1-2; no firm D call. V lost 5 bases, J lost 4 bases, and 17 bases lay in between. Germline V gene sequence: CDR1 SEHNR, CDR2 FQNEAQ (reference sequence). The CDR3 contains 15 residues. The CDR3 bases are TGTGCCAGCAGCCCCGGACCTTCCCGGGGCTATGGCTACACCTTC. Its translation: CASSPGPSRGYGYTF.